Shown below are 5 T cell receptor beta chains from a single sample sequenced in a study of OX40 agonist ivuxolimab in advanced cancers. The method was immunoSEQ multiplex PCR; TCRdb's version includes in-frame clones alone and lacks a portion of them. The table lists tens of thousands of clones, 85% of them singletons, with roughly 0.66% in the top ten. The source was CD4+ or CD8+ T cells sorted from blood, collected in a trial of the OX40 agonist ivuxolimab. All receptors come from an adult with an advanced solid tumor such as melanoma, head and neck, liver or kidney cancer.

This clone came up once. In DNA, the CDR3 is TGTGCCAGCAGCTTTTCCGGGGGTCAAGAGACCCAGTACTTC. Translating gives CASSFSGGQETQYF. V and J are TRBV11-2 and TRBJ2-5, with a tentative D call TRBD2 (6 bases). Germline CDR1 SGHAT, CDR2 FQNNGV. This CDR3 spans 14 amino acids. V was trimmed by 3 bases and J by 2 bases, leaving 10 bases between them.

The V and J genes are TRBV25-1 and TRBJ1-1; 9 bases agree with TRBD1. Trimming at V came to 6 bases and at J to 3 bases, leaving 14 bases not matched to a gene. The germline V gene has CDR1 MGHDK and CDR2 SYGVNS. The CDR3 covers 17 residues. In nucleotides, the CDR3 is TGTGCCAGCAGCGCACCTGGGACAGGGAGTGTAGACACTGAAGCTTTCTTT. This codes for CASSAPGTGSVDTEAFF.

The genes are TRBV30 and TRBJ2-5; a weak D match, TRBD2 (5 bases). V shed 4 bases and J shed 5 bases, with 11 bases lying between them. The CDR3 covers 12 residues. The V gene's germline CDR1 is GTSNPN and CDR2 SVGIG (reference sequence). CDR3 amino acids: CAWTRTRETQYF. For the CDR3, the DNA is TGTGCCTGGACAAGGACTCGGGAGACCCAGTACTTC.

V and J are TRBV19 and TRBJ2-1; D tentatively reads TRBD1 or TRBD2 (5 bases each). The CDR3 runs 15 residues. V was pared by 3 bases and J by 2 bases, with 11 bases between. In germline, CDR1 is LNHDA, CDR2 SQIVND (reference sequence). As DNA, the CDR3 is TGTGCCAGTAGTATCACCGGGACGACCTACAATGAGCAGTTCTTC. Translated, it gives CASSITGTTYNEQFF.

This rearrangement joins TRBV18 to TRBJ1-5; TRBD1 agrees at 10 bases. J was trimmed by 5 bases and V by 2 bases; bases with no gene match: 9. CDR1 and CDR2 from the germline V gene are KGHSH and LQKENI. The CDR3 covers 17 residues. For the CDR3, the DNA is TGTGCCAGCTCACCATCCGCAGGACAGGGGGTCGATCAGCCCCAGCATTTT. It codes for CASSPSAGQGVDQPQHF.